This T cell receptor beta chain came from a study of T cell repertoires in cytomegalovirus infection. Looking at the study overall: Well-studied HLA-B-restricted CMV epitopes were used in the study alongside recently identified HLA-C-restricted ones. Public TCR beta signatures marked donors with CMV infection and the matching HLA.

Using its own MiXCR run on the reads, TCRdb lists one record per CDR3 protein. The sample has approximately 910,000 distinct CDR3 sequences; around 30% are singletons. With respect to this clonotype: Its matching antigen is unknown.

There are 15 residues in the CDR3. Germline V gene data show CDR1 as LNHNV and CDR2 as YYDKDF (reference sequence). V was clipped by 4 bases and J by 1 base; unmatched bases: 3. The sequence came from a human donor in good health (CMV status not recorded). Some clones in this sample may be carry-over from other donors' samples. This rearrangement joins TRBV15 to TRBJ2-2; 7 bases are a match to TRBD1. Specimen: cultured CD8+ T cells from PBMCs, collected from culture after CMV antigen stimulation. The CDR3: CATSIGTVNTGELFF. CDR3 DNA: TGTGCCACCAGCATAGGGACAGTGAACACCGGGGAGCTGTTTTTT.